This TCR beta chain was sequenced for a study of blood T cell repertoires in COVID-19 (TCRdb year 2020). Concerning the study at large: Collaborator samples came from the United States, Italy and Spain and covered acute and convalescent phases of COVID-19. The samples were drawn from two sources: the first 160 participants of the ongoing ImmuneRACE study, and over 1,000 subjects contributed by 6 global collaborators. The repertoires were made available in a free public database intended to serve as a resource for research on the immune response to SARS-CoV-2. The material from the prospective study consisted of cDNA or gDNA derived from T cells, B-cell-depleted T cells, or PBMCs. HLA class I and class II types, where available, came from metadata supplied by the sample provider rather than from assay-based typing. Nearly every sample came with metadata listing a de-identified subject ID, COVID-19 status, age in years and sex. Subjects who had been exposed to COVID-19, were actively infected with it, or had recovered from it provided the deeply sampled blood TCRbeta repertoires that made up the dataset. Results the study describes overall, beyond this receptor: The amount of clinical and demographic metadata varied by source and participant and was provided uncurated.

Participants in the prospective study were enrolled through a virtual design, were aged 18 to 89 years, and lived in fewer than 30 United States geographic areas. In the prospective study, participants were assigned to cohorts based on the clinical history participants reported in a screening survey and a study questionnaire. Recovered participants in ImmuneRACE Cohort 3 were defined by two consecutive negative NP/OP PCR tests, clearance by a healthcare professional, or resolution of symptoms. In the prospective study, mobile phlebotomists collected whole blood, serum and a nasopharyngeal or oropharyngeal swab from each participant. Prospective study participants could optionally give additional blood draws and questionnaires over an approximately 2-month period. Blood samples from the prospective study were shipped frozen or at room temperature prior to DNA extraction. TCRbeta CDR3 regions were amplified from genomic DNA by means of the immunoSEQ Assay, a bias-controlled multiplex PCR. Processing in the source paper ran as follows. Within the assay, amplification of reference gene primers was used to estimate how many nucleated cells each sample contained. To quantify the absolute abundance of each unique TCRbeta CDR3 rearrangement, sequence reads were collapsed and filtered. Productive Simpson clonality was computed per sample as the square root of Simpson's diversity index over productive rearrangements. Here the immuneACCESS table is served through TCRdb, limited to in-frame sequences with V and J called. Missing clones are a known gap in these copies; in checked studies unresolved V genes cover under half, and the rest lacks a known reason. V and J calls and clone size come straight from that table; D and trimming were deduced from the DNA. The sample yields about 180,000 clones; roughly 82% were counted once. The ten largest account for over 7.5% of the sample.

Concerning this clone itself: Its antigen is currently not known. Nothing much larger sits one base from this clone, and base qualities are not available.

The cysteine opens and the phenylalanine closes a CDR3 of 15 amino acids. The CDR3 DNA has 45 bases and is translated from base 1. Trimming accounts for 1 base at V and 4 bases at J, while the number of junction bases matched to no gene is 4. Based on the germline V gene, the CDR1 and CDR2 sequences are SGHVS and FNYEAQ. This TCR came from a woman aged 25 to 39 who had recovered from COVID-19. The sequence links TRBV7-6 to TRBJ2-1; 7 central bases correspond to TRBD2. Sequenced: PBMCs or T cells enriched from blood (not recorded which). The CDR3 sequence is CASSLGTSVYNEQFF. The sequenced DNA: TGTGCCAGCAGCTTAGGGACTAGTGTTTACAATGAGCAGTTCTTC. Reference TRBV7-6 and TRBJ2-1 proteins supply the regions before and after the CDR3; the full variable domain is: GAGVSQSPRYKVTKRGQDVALRCDPISGHVSLYWYRQALGQGPEFLTYFNYEAQQDKSGLPNDRFSAERPEGSISTLTIQRTEQRDSAMYRCASSLGTSVYNEQFFGPGTRLTVL.